These T cell receptor beta chains were read from a single sample in a study of shared clonotypes between healthy human individuals. Assay: immunoSEQ multiplex PCR; the TCRdb copy retains only in-frame clones and omits some. Of about 2.4 million clones detected, approximately 94% appear once; the ten largest clones hold roughly 0.39%. The material sequenced was naive CD4+ T cells from PBMCs. The receptors originated from a man aged 18 to 30 in good health. Some clones in this sample may be carry-over from other donors' samples. CDR3s leave out the opening cysteine and the closing phenylalanine or tryptophan. The D gene is left open where the match is weak.

v_call	j_call	d_call	cdr3_aa
TRBV28	TRBJ1-2	-	ASSPGPEGYGYT
TRBV28	TRBJ2-5	-	ASSPRRSRGVLAAQETQY
TRBV7-2	TRBJ1-4	TRBD1	ASSLVGTGPGSGKLF
TRBV9	TRBJ1-2	-	ASSPSFVGGAYGYT
TRBV14	TRBJ2-5	-	ASSQDGKGLGETQY
TRBV6-5	TRBJ1-3	TRBD1	ASSWDRVSGNTIY
TRBV5-1	TRBJ2-5	-	ASSLVVEETQY
TRBV20-1	TRBJ1-5	-	SASDTQPQH
TRBV7-9	TRBJ1-2	TRBD1	AGQGIANYGYT
TRBV7-2	TRBJ1-2	TRBD1	ASSPAGTGQIVWYGYT
TRBV11-2	TRBJ2-7	TRBD1	ASSSGTGEY
TRBV5-4	TRBJ2-2	TRBD1	ASSTGTANTGELF
TRBV5-4	TRBJ2-1	TRBD2	ASSLVGRQGEQF
TRBV19	TRBJ2-1	TRBD2	ASSIGTSSYNEQF
TRBV2	TRBJ2-1	-	ASTPGSVHFNNEQF
TRBV5-6	TRBJ2-2	-	ASSLGAGELF
TRBV2	TRBJ2-4	TRBD1	ASSSGQAIKKNIQY
TRBV19	TRBJ1-5	TRBD1	ASWPGQRNQPQH